These 29 T cell receptor beta chains came from one sample sequenced in a study of cytomegalovirus exposure and HLA in healthy donors. PCR used 60 Vbeta primers and 13 Jbeta primers. The protocol was immunoSEQ multiplex PCR, while the TCRdb copy is restricted to in-frame clones and leaves out a portion. The table lists 85,000 to 110,000 clones, around three quarters of them singletons. Input material: PBMCs. These receptors originate from a woman in her late teens or twenties in good health and CMV-seropositive.

This clone came up a few times. CDR3: CASSQDRGQPETQYF. In nucleotides, the CDR3 is TGTGCCAGCAGCCAAGATAGAGGACAGCCAGAGACCCAGTACTTC. The rearrangement uses TRBV14 and TRBJ2-5; tentatively, D is TRBD1 (6 bases). The CDR3 spans 15 residues. In germline, CDR1 is SGHDN, CDR2 FVKESK. V dropped 0 bases and J dropped 4 bases, with 12 bases sitting between them.

The J gene is TRBJ1-5, the V gene TRBV5-1; D is undetermined. V shed 0 bases and J shed 3 bases, with 7 bases lying between them. This CDR3 has 14 amino acids. The germline gives CDR1 SGHRS, CDR2 YFSETQ. As DNA, the CDR3 is TGCGCCAGCAGCTTGGACGGGGACAATCAGCCCCAGCATTTT. This sequence encodes CASSLDGDNQPQHF.

This chain's CDR3 is CASSDRAYTEAFF. The CDR3 nucleotides read TGTGCCAGCTCGGACAGGGCGTACACTGAAGCTTTCTTT. The chain recombines TRBV27 with TRBJ1-1; the match to TRBD1 covers 8 bases. Germline values: CDR1 MNHEY, CDR2 SMNVEV (reference sequence). V shed 8 bases, J shed 3 bases, and the junction held 5 bases outside the gene matches. The CDR3 contains 13 residues.

The rearrangement uses TRBV5-1 and TRBJ2-3; 7 bases match TRBD2. With 0 bases clipped from V and 2 bases from J, the junction kept 6 bases outside the gene matches. Germline V gene data show CDR1 as SGHRS and CDR2 as YFSETQ. This CDR3 contains 16 residues. This CDR3 reads CASSLVGTILTDTQYF. For the CDR3, the DNA is TGCGCCAGCAGCTTGGTCGGGACTATTCTCACAGATACGCAGTATTTT.

In this sample, this clone turned up a few times. The chain links TRBV21-1 to TRBJ1-3; the table's D call, TRBD1, has no DNA check behind it. TRBV21-1 is a pseudogene segment. The CDR3 has 17 amino acids. CDR3 DNA: TGTGCCAGCAGCAGGCTAACCCCAAACAGGTTGGGAAACACCATATATTTT. Its protein product is CASSRLTPNRLGNTIYF.

The chain uses TRBV27 and TRBJ1-3; D is uncertain. Trimming took 3 bases from V and 0 from J, leaving 6 bases between them. Germline CDR1 and CDR2: MNHEY and SMNVEV (reference sequence). The CDR3 is made up of 14 amino acids. CDR3 sequence: CASSLRGSGNTIYF. CDR3 nucleotide sequence: TGTGCCAGCAGTTTGCGAGGCTCTGGAAACACCATATATTTT.

V and J are TRBV10-3 and TRBJ2-2, with 11 bases lining up with TRBD2. The germline CDR1 and CDR2 sequences are ENHRY and SYGVKD. The CDR3 totals 18 residues. V was clipped by 4 bases and J by 1 base; unmatched bases: 8. CDR3 protein: CAISAFPLAGGNTGELFF. In DNA form, the CDR3 reads TGTGCCATCAGTGCCTTTCCGCTAGCGGGAGGGAACACCGGGGAGCTGTTTTTT.

The rearrangement links TRBV15 to TRBJ2-2, with a possible D match to TRBD2 (5 bases). Germline CDR1 is LNHNV and CDR2 is YYDKDF (reference sequence). This CDR3 has 11 residues. V was pared by 8 bases and J by 4 bases, with 5 bases between. The CDR3 nucleotides read TGTGCCACCGGAGGCACCGGGGAGCTGTTTTTT. Protein product: CATGGTGELFF.

V gene TRBV7-9 combines with J gene TRBJ1-1; D may be TRBD1 (6 bases). CDR3 length equals 15 residues. V lost 5 bases and J 0 bases, leaving 13 bases between the germline ends. CDR1 and CDR2 (germline): SEHNR, FQNEAQ (reference sequence). The CDR3 DNA reads TGTGCCAGCAGCCACGCGGGGGCGATGAACACTGAAGCTTTCTTT. Protein product: CASSHAGAMNTEAFF.

This chain links TRBV11-2 with TRBJ2-5; weak D call: TRBD2 (7 bases). The J call may be faulty, since TRBJ2-7 better matches the DNA end. The CDR3 sequence is 14 residues long. Germline CDR1 SGHAT, CDR2 FQNNGV. The CDR3 reads CASSSTGGTYEQYF. In DNA, the CDR3 is TGTGCCAGCAGCTCCACGGGGGGCACCTACGAGCAGTACTTC.

This chain connects TRBV7-9 to TRBJ2-7, with 8 bases aligning to TRBD1. Germline V gives CDR1 SEHNR, CDR2 FQNEAQ (reference sequence). The CDR3 is made up of 14 amino acids. V gave up 6 bases and J gave up 9 bases; unmatched junction bases: 13. CDR3 sequence (DNA): TGTGCCAGCAGTCTACGGGGACAGGACCCGCGGCAGTACTTC. Translated: CASSLRGQDPRQYF.

The rearrangement uses TRBV20-1 and TRBJ2-1; D unresolved. CDR1 is DFQATT and CDR2 is SNEGSKA in the germline V gene (reference sequence). The CDR3 runs 10 residues. Trimming cost V 4 bases and J 6 bases, with 4 bases left between them. CDR3 nucleotide sequence: TGCAGTGCTACCCGCAATGAGCAGTTCTTC. Its translation: CSATRNEQFF.

V gene TRBV19 combines with J gene TRBJ1-1, with D uncertain. The V and J ends lost 7 bases and 1 base respectively, with 13 bases between them. CDR1 is LNHDA, CDR2 SQIVND, per germline (reference sequence). CDR3 length: 14 amino acids. The CDR3 bases are TGTGCCAGTATCAGTTCACGGAGGAACACTGAAGCTTTCTTT. The encoded protein is CASISSRRNTEAFF.

The gene calls are TRBV20-1 and TRBJ1-1, with D perhaps matching TRBD1 (6 bases). Trimming stripped 5 bases from V and 6 bases from J, with 7 bases between. The length of the CDR3 is 10 residues. Germline CDR1 DFQATT, CDR2 SNEGSKA (reference sequence). The CDR3: CSARTAEAFF. CDR3 in DNA: TGCAGTGCTCGGACAGCTGAAGCTTTCTTT.

The chain recombines TRBV27 with TRBJ1-5; D is unclear. Germline CDR1 is MNHEY and CDR2 is SMNVEV (reference sequence). CDR3 length equals 15 residues. Trimming left V 3 bases short and J 0 bases short, with 9 bases between. CDR3 bases: TGTGCCAGCAGTTTTAACGGGATTAGCAATCAGCCCCAGCATTTT. Its translation is CASSFNGISNQPQHF.

V is TRBV27 and J is TRBJ1-1, with D possibly being TRBD1 (5 bases). Per the germline V gene, CDR1 is MNHEY and CDR2 is SMNVEV (reference sequence). V shed 7 bases and J shed 0 bases, with 9 bases lying between them. The CDR3 length is 13 residues. CDR3 region: CASIGTLNTEAFF. The DNA of the CDR3 is TGTGCCAGCATCGGGACTTTGAACACTGAAGCTTTCTTT.

The chain links TRBV5-1 to TRBJ2-1, with 9 bases fitting TRBD2. The germline V gene encodes CDR1 SGHRS and CDR2 YFSETQ. This CDR3 has 15 amino acids. V trimming: 0 bases; J trimming: 7 bases; junction bases outside the gene matches: 5. Written as DNA, the CDR3 is TGCGCCAGCAGCTTGGATGGCGGGGGGGCTAATGAGCAGTTCTTC. This gives the protein CASSLDGGGANEQFF.

V gene TRBV28 combines with J gene TRBJ1-3, with D possibly matching TRBD1 (5 bases). Trimming shortened V by 5 bases and J by 0 bases, and 20 bases separated the two germline ends. Germline loops: CDR1 MDHEN, CDR2 SYDVKM. The CDR3 consists of 18 residues. In nucleotides, the CDR3 is TGTGCCAGCAGTCCAGCCCTCAGGGTCCCCCTCTCTGGAAACACCATATATTTT. Protein sequence: CASSPALRVPLSGNTIYF.

This chain connects TRBV7-9 to TRBJ2-5, with a tentative D call TRBD1 (6 bases). The CDR3 is made up of 14 amino acids. Trimming shortened V by 8 bases and J by 2 bases, and 15 bases separated the two germline ends. Looked up from germline, CDR1 is SEHNR and CDR2 is FQNEAQ (reference sequence). The CDR3 sequence: CASEYKGVQETQYF. The CDR3 coding sequence is TGTGCCAGCGAGTACAAGGGGGTACAAGAGACCCAGTACTTC.

This sequence joins TRBV27 and TRBJ1-2; 7 positions match TRBD1. This CDR3 has 16 residues. Germline V gene lookup returns CDR1 MNHEY and CDR2 SMNVEV (reference sequence). Trimming removed 7 bases from V and 5 bases from J; junction bases left unmatched: 16. CDR3 DNA sequence: TGTGCCAGCACCGCTGGACAGGCGCTATCACTGTATGGCTACACCTTC. Protein: CASTAGQALSLYGYTF.

This clone has a handful of counts. V is TRBV13 and J is TRBJ1-2; D gene unclear. Germline CDR1 and CDR2: PRHDT and FYEKMQ (reference sequence). The CDR3 totals 12 residues. V dropped 3 bases and J dropped 6 bases, with 8 bases sitting between them. This CDR3 reads CASSFREDGYTF. As DNA, the CDR3 is TGTGCCAGCAGCTTCCGAGAAGATGGCTACACCTTC. Full variable domain (remainder filled in from reference TRBV13 and TRBJ1-2): AAGVIQSPRHLIKEKRETATLKCYPIPRHDTVYWYQQGPGQDPQFLISFYEKMQSDKGSIPDRFSAQQFSDYHSELNMSSLELGDSALYFCASSFREDGYTFGSGTRLTVV.

The chain uses TRBV30 and TRBJ1-2; 7 nucleotides align to TRBD1. V trimming: 6 bases; J trimming: 4 bases; junction bases outside the gene matches: 8. CDR3 length: 13 amino acids. In germline, CDR1 is GTSNPN, CDR2 SVGIG (reference sequence). This CDR3 reads CACSLGQVYGYTF. In DNA, the CDR3 is TGTGCCTGCAGTCTAGGACAGGTCTATGGCTACACCTTC.

This chain connects TRBV27 to TRBJ2-6; no firm D call. The CDR3 spans 16 residues. Between the trimmed V and J ends, which lost 5 bases and 0 bases, there was a span of 11 bases. From germline, CDR1 is MNHEY and CDR2 SMNVEV (reference sequence). DNA for the CDR3: TGTGCCAGCAGTCCGCCTTTGAGCTCTGGGGCCAACGTCCTGACTTTC. Encoded protein: CASSPPLSSGANVLTF. The variable domain in full, completed from reference TRBV27 and TRBJ2-6, reads EAQVTQNPRYLITVTGKKLTVTCSQNMNHEYMSWYRQDPGLGLRQIYYSMNVEVTDKGDVPEGYKVSRKEKRNFPLILESPSPNQTSLYFCASSPPLSSGANVLTFGAGSRLTVL.

The chain employs TRBV28 and TRBJ1-5, with TRBD1 as a possible D gene (6 bases). The V end was cut by 4 bases, the J end by 5 bases, with 12 bases between. The CDR3 contains 14 residues. Per germline, CDR1 MDHEN and CDR2 SYDVKM. CDR3 bases: TGTGCCAGCAGTTCGACAGGCCCCGATCAGCCCCAGCATTTT. Protein sequence: CASSSTGPDQPQHF.

The chain links TRBV5-1 to TRBJ2-6; D is undetermined. The length of the CDR3 is 16 residues. Trimming shortened V by 4 bases and J by 4 bases, and 15 bases separated the two germline ends. Germline-derived CDR1 and CDR2 are SGHRS and YFSETQ. The CDR3 DNA reads TGCGCCAGCAGCATACCCACAGTTGCCGGGGCCAACGTCCTGACTTTC. Translated, it gives CASSIPTVAGANVLTF.

J is TRBJ2-7 and V is TRBV30; 7 bases fit TRBD2. The CDR3 consists of 15 residues. Germline assignment: CDR1 GTSNPN and CDR2 SVGIG (reference sequence). Unmatched junction bases numbered 12, after V lost 2 bases and J lost 5 bases. CDR3 nucleotides: TGTGCCTGGAGTATCGGGACTACGCCCGGGGACGAGCAGTACTTC. Its translation is CAWSIGTTPGDEQYF.

The chain couples TRBV6-5 to TRBJ2-2, with 9 bases identical to TRBD2. V shed 11 bases, J shed 4 bases, and the junction held 8 bases outside the gene matches. The length of the CDR3 is 14 residues. The V gene's germline CDR1 is MNHEY and CDR2 SVGAGI. Written as DNA, the CDR3 is TGTGCCGCCAAACTTAGCGGGGGCACCGGGGAGCTGTTTTTT. Protein product: CAAKLSGGTGELFF.

This chain links TRBV5-1 with TRBJ2-1; D possibly corresponds to TRBD2 (6 bases). Trimming shortened V by 6 bases and J by 5 bases, and 12 bases separated the two germline ends. Germline V CDR1 and CDR2: SGHRS, YFSETQ. The CDR3 runs 13 residues. The CDR3 here is CASTPGRHNEQFF. The CDR3 DNA reads TGCGCCAGCACCCCCGGGAGACACAATGAGCAGTTCTTC.

J is TRBJ2-1 and V is TRBV18, with 9 bases matching TRBD2. This CDR3 has 16 amino acids. Looked up from germline, CDR1 is KGHSH and CDR2 is LQKENI. With 3 bases clipped from V and 3 bases from J, the junction kept 6 bases outside the gene matches. The CDR3 loop reads CASSPLAGSRYNEQFF. CDR3 coding DNA: TGTGCCAGCTCACCTCTAGCGGGGTCCCGCTACAATGAGCAGTTCTTC.